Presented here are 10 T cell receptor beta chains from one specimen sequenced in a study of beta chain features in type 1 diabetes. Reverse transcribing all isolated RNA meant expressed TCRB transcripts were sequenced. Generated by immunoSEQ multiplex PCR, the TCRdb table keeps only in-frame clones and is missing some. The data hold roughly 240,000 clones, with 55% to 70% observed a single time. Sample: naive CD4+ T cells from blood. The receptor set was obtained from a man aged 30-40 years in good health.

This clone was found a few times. CDR3 in amino acids: CASSFGVGPTGELFF. The CDR3 region has the DNA TGTGCCAGCAGCTTTGGAGTCGGCCCCACCGGGGAGCTGTTTTTT. The rearrangement joins TRBV7-9 to TRBJ2-2; D call uncertain. V was trimmed by 3 bases and J by 4 bases, leaving 12 bases between them. The CDR3 is made up of 15 amino acids. Germline V gives CDR1 SEHNR, CDR2 FQNEAQ (reference sequence). The full variable domain, rest sourced from reference TRBV7-9 and TRBJ2-2, is DTGVSQNPRHKITKRGQNVTFRCDPISEHNRLYWYRQTLGQGPEFLTYFQNEAQLEKSRLLSDRFSAERPKGSFSTLEIQRTEQGDSAMYLCASSFGVGPTGELFFGEGSRLTVL.

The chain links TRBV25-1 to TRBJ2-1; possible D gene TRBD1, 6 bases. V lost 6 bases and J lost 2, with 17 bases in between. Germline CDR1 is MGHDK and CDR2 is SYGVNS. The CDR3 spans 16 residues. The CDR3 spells CASSFPTGFTYNEQFF. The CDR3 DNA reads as TGTGCCAGCAGCTTTCCTACAGGGTTCACCTACAATGAGCAGTTCTTC.

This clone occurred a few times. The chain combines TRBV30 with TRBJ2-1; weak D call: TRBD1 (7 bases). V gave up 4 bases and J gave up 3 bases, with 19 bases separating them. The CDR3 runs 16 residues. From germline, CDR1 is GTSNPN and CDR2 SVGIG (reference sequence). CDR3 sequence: CAWIPGGRQGYNEQFF. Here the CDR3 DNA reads TGTGCCTGGATCCCCGGGGGACGACAGGGCTACAATGAGCAGTTCTTC.

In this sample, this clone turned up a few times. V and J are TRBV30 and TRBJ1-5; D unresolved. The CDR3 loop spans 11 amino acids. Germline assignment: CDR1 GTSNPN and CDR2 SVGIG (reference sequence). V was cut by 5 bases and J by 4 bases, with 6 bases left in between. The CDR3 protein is CAWGFNQPQHF. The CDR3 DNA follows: TGTGCCTGGGGATTTAATCAGCCCCAGCATTTT.

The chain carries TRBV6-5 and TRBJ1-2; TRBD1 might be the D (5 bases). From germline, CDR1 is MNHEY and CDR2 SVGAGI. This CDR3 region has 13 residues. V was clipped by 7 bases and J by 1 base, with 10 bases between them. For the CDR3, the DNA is TGTGCCAGCACTAGGGGAAATAACTATGGCTACACCTTC. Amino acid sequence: CASTRGNNYGYTF.

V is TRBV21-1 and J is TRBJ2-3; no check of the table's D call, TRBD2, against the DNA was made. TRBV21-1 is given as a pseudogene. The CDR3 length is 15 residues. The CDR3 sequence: CASSTVVARTDTQYF. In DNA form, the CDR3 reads TGTGCCAGCAGCACCGTAGTTGCCCGCACAGATACGCAGTATTTT.

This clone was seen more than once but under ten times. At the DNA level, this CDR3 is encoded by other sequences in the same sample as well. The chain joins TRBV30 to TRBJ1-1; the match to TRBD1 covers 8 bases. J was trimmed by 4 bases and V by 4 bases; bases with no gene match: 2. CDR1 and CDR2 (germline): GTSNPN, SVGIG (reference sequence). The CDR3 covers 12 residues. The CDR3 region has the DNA TGTGCCTGGAAGACAGGGGTCACTGAAGCTTTCTTT. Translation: CAWKTGVTEAFF. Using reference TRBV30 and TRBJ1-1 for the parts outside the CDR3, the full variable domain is SQTIHQWPATLVQPVGSPLSLECTVEGTSNPNLYWYRQAAGRGLQLLFYSVGIGQISSEVPQNLSASRPQDRQFILSSKKLLLSDSGFYLCAWKTGVTEAFFGQGTRLTVV.

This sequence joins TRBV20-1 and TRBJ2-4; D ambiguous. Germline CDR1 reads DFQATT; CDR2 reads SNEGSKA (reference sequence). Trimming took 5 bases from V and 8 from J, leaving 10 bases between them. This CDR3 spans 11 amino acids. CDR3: CSAEAGDIQYF. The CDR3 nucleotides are TGCAGTGCTGAAGCTGGGGACATTCAGTACTTC.

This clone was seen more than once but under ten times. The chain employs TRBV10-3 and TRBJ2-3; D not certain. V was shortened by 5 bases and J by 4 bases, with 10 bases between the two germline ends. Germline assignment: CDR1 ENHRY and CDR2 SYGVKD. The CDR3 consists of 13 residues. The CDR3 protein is CAISKKDADTQYF. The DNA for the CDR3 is TGTGCCATCAGTAAAAAGGATGCAGATACGCAGTATTTT.

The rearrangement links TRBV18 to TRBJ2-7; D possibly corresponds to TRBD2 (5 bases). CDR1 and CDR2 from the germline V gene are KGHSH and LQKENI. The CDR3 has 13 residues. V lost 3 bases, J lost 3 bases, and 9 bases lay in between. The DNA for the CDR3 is TGTGCCAGCTCACCCACTAGTAACTACGAGCAGTACTTC. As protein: CASSPTSNYEQYF. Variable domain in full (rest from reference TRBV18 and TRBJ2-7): NAGVMQNPRHLVRRRGQEARLRCSPMKGHSHVYWYRQLPEEGLKFMVYLQKENIIDESGMPKERFSAEFPKEGPSILRIQQVVRGDSAAYFCASSPTSNYEQYFGPGTRLTVT.